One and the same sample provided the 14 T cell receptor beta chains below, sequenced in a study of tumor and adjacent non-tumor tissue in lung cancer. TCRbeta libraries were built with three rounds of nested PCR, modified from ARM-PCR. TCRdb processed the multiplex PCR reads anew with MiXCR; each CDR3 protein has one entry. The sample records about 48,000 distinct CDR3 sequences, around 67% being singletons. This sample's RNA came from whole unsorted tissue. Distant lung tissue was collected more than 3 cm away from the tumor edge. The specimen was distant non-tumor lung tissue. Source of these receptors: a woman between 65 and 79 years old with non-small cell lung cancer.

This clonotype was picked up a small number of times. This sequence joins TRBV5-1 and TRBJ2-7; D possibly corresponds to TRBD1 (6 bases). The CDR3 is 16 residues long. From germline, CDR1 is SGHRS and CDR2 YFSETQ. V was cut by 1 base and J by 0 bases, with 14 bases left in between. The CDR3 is CASSLSAGADSYEQYF. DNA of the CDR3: TGCGCCAGCAGCTTGTCAGCAGGGGCCGACTCCTACGAGCAGTACTTC.

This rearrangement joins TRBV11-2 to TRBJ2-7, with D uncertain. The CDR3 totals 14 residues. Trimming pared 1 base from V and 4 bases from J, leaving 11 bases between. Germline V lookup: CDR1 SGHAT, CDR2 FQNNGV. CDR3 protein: CASSLAVGSYEQYF. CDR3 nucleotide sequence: TGTGCCAGCAGCTTAGCCGTTGGCTCTTACGAGCAGTACTTC. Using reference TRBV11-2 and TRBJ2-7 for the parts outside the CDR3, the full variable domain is EAGVAQSPRYKIIEKRQSVAFWCNPISGHATLYWYQQILGQGPKLLIQFQNNGVVDDSQLPKDRFSAERLKGVDSTLKIQPAKLEDSAVYLCASSLAVGSYEQYFGPGTRLTVT.

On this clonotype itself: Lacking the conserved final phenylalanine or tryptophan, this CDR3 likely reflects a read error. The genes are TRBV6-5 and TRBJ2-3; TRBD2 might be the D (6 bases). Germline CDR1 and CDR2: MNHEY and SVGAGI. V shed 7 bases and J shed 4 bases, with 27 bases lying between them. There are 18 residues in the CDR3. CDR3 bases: TGTGCCAGCATGGCTGCCTTAGGGAGTAGCGGATACGCAGATACGCAGTATTCT. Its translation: CASMAALGSSGYADTQYS.

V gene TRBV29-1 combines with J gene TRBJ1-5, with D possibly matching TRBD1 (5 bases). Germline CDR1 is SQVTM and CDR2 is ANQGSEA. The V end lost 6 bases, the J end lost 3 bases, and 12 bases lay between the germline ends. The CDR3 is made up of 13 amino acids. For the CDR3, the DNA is TGCAGCGTGACCAGGGAACTCAATCAGCCCCAGCATTTT. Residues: CSVTRELNQPQHF.

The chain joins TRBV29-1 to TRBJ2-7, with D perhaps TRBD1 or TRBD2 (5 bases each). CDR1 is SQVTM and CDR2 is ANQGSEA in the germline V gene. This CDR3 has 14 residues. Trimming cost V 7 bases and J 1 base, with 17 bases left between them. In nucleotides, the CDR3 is TGCAGCGCCATTAACTGGGACGGATCCTACGAGCAGTACTTC. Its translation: CSAINWDGSYEQYF.

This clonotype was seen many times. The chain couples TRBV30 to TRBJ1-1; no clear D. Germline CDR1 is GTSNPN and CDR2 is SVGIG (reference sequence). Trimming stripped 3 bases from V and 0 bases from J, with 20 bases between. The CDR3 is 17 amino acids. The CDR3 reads CAWSPNGVPLLNTEAFF. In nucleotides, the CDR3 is TGTGCCTGGAGCCCAAACGGTGTCCCTCTCCTGAACACTGAAGCTTTCTTT.

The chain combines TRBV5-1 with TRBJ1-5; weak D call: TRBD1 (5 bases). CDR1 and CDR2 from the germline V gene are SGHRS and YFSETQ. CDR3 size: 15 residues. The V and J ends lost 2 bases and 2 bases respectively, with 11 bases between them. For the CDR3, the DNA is TGCGCCAGCAGCTTAGGGACTGATGGCAATCAGCCCCAGCATTTT. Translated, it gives CASSLGTDGNQPQHF.

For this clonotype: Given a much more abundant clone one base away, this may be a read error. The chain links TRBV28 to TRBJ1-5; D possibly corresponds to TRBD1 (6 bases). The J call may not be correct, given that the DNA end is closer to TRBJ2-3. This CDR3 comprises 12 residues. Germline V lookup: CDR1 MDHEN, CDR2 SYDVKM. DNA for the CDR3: TGTGCCAGCAGACAGGGATTGGAGCCCCAGTATTTT. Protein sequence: CASRQGLEPQYF.

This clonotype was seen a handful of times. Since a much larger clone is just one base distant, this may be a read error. The CDR3 sequence is CASSLQGVQNIQYF. The CDR3, as DNA: TGTGCCAGCAGCCTACAGGGAGTACAAAACATTCAGTACTTC. The chain couples TRBV14 to TRBJ2-4; D may be TRBD1 (6 bases). Germline V lookup: CDR1 SGHDN, CDR2 FVKESK. The length of the CDR3 is 14 residues. V was cut by 4 bases and J by 5 bases, with 12 bases left in between.

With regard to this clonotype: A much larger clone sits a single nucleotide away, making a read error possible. This CDR3 is CASRLTGVADTQYF. Written as DNA, the CDR3 is TGTGCCAGCAGGTTAACCGGGGTGGCAGATACGCAGTATTTT. J is TRBJ2-3 and V is TRBV7-3, with D perhaps matching TRBD2 (5 bases). Per germline, CDR1 SGHTA and CDR2 FQGTGA. The length of the CDR3 is 14 residues.

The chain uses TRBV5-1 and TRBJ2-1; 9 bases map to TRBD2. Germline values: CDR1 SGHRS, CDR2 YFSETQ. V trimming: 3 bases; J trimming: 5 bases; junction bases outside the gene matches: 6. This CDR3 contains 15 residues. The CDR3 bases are TGCGCCAGCAGCTCTAGCGGGAAGGGCGACAATGAGCAGTTCTTC. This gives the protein CASSSSGKGDNEQFF.

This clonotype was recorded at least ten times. The CDR3 coding sequence is TGTGCCACCAGTGGGGACGGCGTCTCTGGGGCCAACGTCCTGACTTTC. Translation gives CATSGDGVSGANVLTF. The genes are TRBV24-1 and TRBJ2-6, with D perhaps matching TRBD1 or TRBD2 (5 bases each). Trimming pared 5 bases from V and 0 bases from J, leaving 10 bases between. Germline V gene data show CDR1 as KGHDR and CDR2 as SFDVKD. This CDR3 is 16 amino acids long.

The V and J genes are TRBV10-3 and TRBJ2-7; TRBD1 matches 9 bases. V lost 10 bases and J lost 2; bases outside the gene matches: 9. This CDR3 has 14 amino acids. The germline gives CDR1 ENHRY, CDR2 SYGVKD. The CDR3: CATASGQGPYEQYF. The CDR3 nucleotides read TGTGCCACCGCATCGGGACAGGGCCCCTACGAGCAGTACTTC.

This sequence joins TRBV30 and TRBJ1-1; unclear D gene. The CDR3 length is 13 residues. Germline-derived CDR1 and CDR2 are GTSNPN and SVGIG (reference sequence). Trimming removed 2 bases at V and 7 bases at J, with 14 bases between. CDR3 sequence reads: CAWSPEMIIEAFF. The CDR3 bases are TGTGCCTGGAGTCCCGAGATGATCATTGAAGCTTTCTTT.